A selection of T cell receptor beta chains follows, all from one sample in a study of cytotoxic CD8 clonotypes in ibrutinib-treated CLL. Clones were sequenced by immunoSEQ multiplex PCR, and TCRdb holds only the in-frame ones, with some missing. Of around 130,000 clones listed, approximately 80% are singletons. This sample comprised PBMCs, obtained after 24 months of ibrutinib treatment. The receptors originated from a human donor with chronic lymphocytic leukemia. The CDR3 runs from the conserved cysteine through the conserved F or W. A D gene is named only where the DNA matches it firmly. Clone size is given for some rows only: seen once, a few or many times, or a class if the clone is expanded.

>TRBV7-9|TRBJ1-1|TRBD1|15|-
CASSHWDRVRTEAFF
TGTGCCAGCAGCCACTGGGACAGGGTACGAACTGAAGCTTTCTTT
>TRBV28|TRBJ1-2|TRBD1|13|once
CASRGQGNYGYTF
TGTGCCAGCAGAGGACAGGGGAACTATGGCTACACCTTC
>TRBV21-1|TRBJ1-1|-|15|-
CASSKRRGGNTEAFF
TGTGCCAGCAGCAAAAGGAGGGGAGGGAACACTGAAGCTTTCTTT
>TRBV5-6|TRBJ1-2|TRBD1|15|-
CASSSKRDRGFGYTF
TGTGCCAGCAGCTCGAAAAGGGACAGGGGATTTGGCTACACCTTC
>TRBV6-5|TRBJ1-2|-|14|once
CASSHRGTYYGYTF
TGTGCCAGCAGTCACCGCGGGACATACTATGGCTACACCTTC
>TRBV6-5|TRBJ2-5|-|14|few
CASLGGAGQETQYF
TGTGCCAGCCTGGGGGGGGCGGGGCAAGAGACCCAGTACTTC
>TRBV27|TRBJ2-3|-|16|-
CASSFLTGPYTDTQYF
TGTGCCAGCAGTTTTTTGACAGGCCCATACACAGATACGCAGTATTTT
>TRBV2|TRBJ1-3|-|14|once
CASKDGGTGNTIYF
TGTGCCAGCAAGGATGGGGGTACTGGAAACACCATATATTTT
>TRBV15|TRBJ2-5|-|14|-
CATSREGRRETQYF
TGTGCCACCAGCAGAGAAGGGAGGAGGGAGACCCAGTACTTC
>TRBV18|TRBJ2-1|TRBD1|15|-
CASSPGTGGSFGQFF
TGTGCCAGCTCACCTGGGACAGGGGGCTCCTTCGGGCAGTTCTTC
>TRBV30|TRBJ1-2|-|11|-
CAWSLQGGYTF
TGTGCCTGGAGTTTACAGGGAGGCTACACCTTC
>TRBV7-8|TRBJ2-2|TRBD2|15|-
CASSQLAGGTGELFF
TGTGCCAGCAGCCAGCTTGCGGGGGGCACCGGGGAGCTGTTTTTT
>TRBV6-5|TRBJ1-1|-|14|-
CASSYGGMNTEAFF
TGTGCCAGCAGTTACGGGGGGATGAACACTGAAGCTTTCTTT
>TRBV7-2|TRBJ1-2|TRBD1|15|-
CASSSMTGGNYGYTF
TGTGCCAGCAGCTCTATGACAGGGGGTAACTATGGCTACACCTTC
>TRBV5-4|TRBJ2-3|TRBD2|15|-
CASRPGTSGTDTQYF
TGTGCCAGCAGACCCGGGACTAGCGGCACAGATACGCAGTATTTT
>TRBV10-3|TRBJ2-7|-|12|-
CAISDSSYEQYF
TGTGCCATCAGCGACAGCTCCTACGAGCAGTACTTC
>TRBV5-1|TRBJ2-5|TRBD2|16|-
CASSLNSGGALETQYF
TGCGCCAGCAGCTTAAACAGCGGGGGGGCGTTGGAGACCCAGTACTTC
>TRBV6-1|TRBJ1-4|-|14|-
CASTRSGPNEKLFF
TGTGCCAGCACCCGATCCGGACCTAATGAAAAACTGTTTTTT
>TRBV10-3|TRBJ2-3|-|13|-
CAISGDPADTQYF
TGTGCCATCAGTGGAGACCCGGCAGATACGCAGTATTTT
>TRBV10-3|TRBJ1-2|-|14|-
CAISESRSVYGYTF
TGTGCCATCAGTGAGTCGCGGTCAGTCTATGGCTACACCTTC
>TRBV4-2|TRBJ2-7|-|16|-
CASSLEVDSPWSEQYF
TGTGCCAGCAGCCTGGAGGTGGACAGCCCCTGGTCCGAGCAGTACTTC
>TRBV10-3|TRBJ1-4|TRBD1|15|-
CATTGDLATNEKLFF
TGTGCCACGACAGGGGACCTTGCAACTAATGAAAAACTGTTTTTT
>TRBV5-1|TRBJ1-1|-|14|-
CASSPGTMNTEAFF
TGCGCCAGCAGCCCGGGAACCATGAACACTGAAGCTTTCTTT
>TRBV6-1|TRBJ1-1|TRBD1|18|few
CASSEGGSGQGWDTEAFF
TGTGCCAGCAGTGAAGGGGGTTCGGGACAGGGGTGGGACACTGAAGCTTTCTTT
>TRBV29-1|TRBJ2-1|-|14|-
CSVGSGITIGEQFF
TGCAGCGTTGGGTCAGGGATTACAATCGGTGAGCAGTTCTTC
>TRBV30|TRBJ2-5|TRBD1|12|once
CAWDGTEETQYF
TGTGCCTGGGACGGGACAGAAGAGACCCAGTACTTC
>TRBV5-5|TRBJ1-5|TRBD1|19|-
CASSRSPLQGLSGNQPQHF
TGTGCCAGCAGCCGATCCCCTCTACAGGGGTTATCGGGCAATCAGCCCCAGCATTTT
>TRBV6-1|TRBJ1-5|TRBD1|13|few
CASSGTARQPQHF
TGTGCCAGCAGCGGGACAGCTCGTCAGCCCCAGCATTTT
>TRBV9|TRBJ2-6|-|14|-
CASSVLSGANVLTF
TGTGCCAGCAGCGTCCTTTCTGGGGCCAACGTCCTGACTTTC
>TRBV5-1|TRBJ1-2|TRBD1|16|-
CASSLDDTQGSYGYTF
TGCGCCAGCAGCTTGGACGATACACAGGGGAGCTATGGCTACACCTTC
>TRBV6-5|TRBJ1-1|-|15|-
CASTTLGGGRSEAFF
TGTGCCAGCACCACTCTTGGCGGGGGCAGATCTGAAGCTTTCTTT
>TRBV5-8|TRBJ2-1|-|12|-
CASSFGDNEQFF
TGTGCCAGCAGCTTCGGGGACAATGAGCAGTTCTTC
>TRBV7-6|TRBJ2-3|TRBD2|16|once
CASSLSPSGGGDTQYF
TGTGCCAGCAGCCTCTCCCCTAGCGGGGGAGGAGATACGCAGTATTTT
>TRBV7-2|TRBJ2-5|-|17|-
CASSLSLRAQRAETQYF
TGTGCCAGCAGCCTCAGCCTCCGGGCCCAGCGGGCAGAGACCCAGTACTTC
>TRBV4-3|TRBJ2-7|-|17|-
CASSQTTAGSSHHEQYF
TGCGCCAGCAGCCAGACGACTGCGGGGTCCAGCCACCACGAGCAGTACTTC
>TRBV27|TRBJ1-6|-|13|few
CASSFWQGSPLHF
TGTGCCAGCAGTTTCTGGCAGGGGTCACCCCTCCACTTT
>TRBV11-2|TRBJ2-3|-|14|-
CASSRGSYTDTQYF
TGTGCCAGCAGCCGGGGGTCCTACACAGATACGCAGTATTTT
>TRBV28|TRBJ2-1|TRBD1|14|-
CASKSDRDYNEQFF
TGTGCCAGCAAAAGCGACAGGGACTACAATGAGCAGTTCTTC
>TRBV19|TRBJ1-2|TRBD1|12|-
CASMPGGYGYTF
TGTGCCAGTATGCCAGGGGGCTATGGCTACACCTTC
>TRBV2|TRBJ2-7|TRBD1|14|-
CASRIGQGPYEQYF
TGTGCCAGCAGGATAGGACAGGGCCCCTACGAGCAGTACTTC
>TRBV11-3|TRBJ2-2|-|15|-
CASSLSQWGSGELFF
TGTGCCAGCAGCTTAAGTCAGTGGGGTTCCGGGGAGCTGTTTTTT
>TRBV18|TRBJ2-7|TRBD1|14|-
CASSPPTGPYEQYF
TGTGCCAGCTCACCACCGACAGGGCCCTACGAGCAGTACTTC
>TRBV7-2|TRBJ2-3|TRBD2|16|-
CASSPRLAGSADTQYF
TGTGCCAGCAGCCCCAGACTAGCGGGGTCCGCAGATACGCAGTATTTT
>TRBV28|TRBJ1-2|-|12|-
CASSLGGYGYTF
TGTGCCAGCAGTTTGGGCGGATATGGCTACACCTTC